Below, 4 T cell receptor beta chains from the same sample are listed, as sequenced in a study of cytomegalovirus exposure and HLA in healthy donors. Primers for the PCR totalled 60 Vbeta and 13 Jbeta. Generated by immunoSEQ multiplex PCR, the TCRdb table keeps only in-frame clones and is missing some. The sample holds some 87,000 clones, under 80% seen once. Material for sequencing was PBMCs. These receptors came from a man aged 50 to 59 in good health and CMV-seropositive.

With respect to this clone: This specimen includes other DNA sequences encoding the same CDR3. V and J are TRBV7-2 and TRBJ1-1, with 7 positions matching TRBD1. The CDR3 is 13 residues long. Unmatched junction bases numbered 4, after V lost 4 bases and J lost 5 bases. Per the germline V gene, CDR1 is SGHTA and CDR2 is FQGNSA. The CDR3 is CASSSYRGTEAFF. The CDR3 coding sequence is TGTGCCAGCAGCTCCTACAGGGGAACTGAAGCTTTCTTT. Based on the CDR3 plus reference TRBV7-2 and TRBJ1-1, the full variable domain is GAGVSQSPSNKVTEKGKDVELRCDPISGHTALYWYRQSLGQGLEFLIYFQGNSAPDKSGLPSDRFSAERTGGSVSTLTIQRTQQEDSAVYLCASSSYRGTEAFFGQGTRLTVV.

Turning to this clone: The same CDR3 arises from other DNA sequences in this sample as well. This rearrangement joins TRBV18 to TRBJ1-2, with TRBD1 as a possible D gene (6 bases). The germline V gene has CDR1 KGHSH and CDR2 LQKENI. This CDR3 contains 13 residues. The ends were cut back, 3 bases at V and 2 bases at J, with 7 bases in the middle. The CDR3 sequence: CASSPDRNYGYTF. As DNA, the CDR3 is TGTGCCAGCTCACCCGACAGGAACTATGGCTACACCTTC. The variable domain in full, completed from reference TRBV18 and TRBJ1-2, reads NAGVMQNPRHLVRRRGQEARLRCSPMKGHSHVYWYRQLPEEGLKFMVYLQKENIIDESGMPKERFSAEFPKEGPSILRIQQVVRGDSAAYFCASSPDRNYGYTFGSGTRLTVV.

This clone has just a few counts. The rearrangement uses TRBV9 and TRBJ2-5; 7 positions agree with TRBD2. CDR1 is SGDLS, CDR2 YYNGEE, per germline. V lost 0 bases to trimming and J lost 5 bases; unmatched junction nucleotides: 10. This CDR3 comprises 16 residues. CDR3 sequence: CASSVGLAGDVETQYF. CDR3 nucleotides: TGTGCCAGCAGCGTAGGTCTGGCGGGGGACGTTGAGACCCAGTACTTC.

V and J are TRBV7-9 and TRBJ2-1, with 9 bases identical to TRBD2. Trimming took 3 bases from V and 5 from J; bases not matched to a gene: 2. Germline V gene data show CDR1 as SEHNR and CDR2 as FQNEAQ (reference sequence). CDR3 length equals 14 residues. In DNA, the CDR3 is TGTGCCAGCAGCTTCAGACTAGCGGACAATGAGCAGTTCTTC. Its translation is CASSFRLADNEQFF.